Below are 24 T cell receptor beta chains sequenced from a single sample in a study of shared clonotypes between healthy human individuals (TCRdb year 2020). The library relied on the immunoSEQ multiplex PCR assay. What TCRdb holds here is the immuneACCESS table cut down to in-frame rearrangements. Part of the clones is not present; checked against another copy, under half of the missing clones reflect an unresolved V gene, and the others are unexplained. Across this sample there are 2 million to 3 million clones, with 93% seen only once. Roughly 0.36% of the sample is held by the ten biggest clonotypes. Material: naive CD4+ T cells from PBMCs. Interpreted using the paper, the cell subset or site label stands for: CD45RA+ positively selected. The receptors were gathered from a man aged 18 to 35 in good health. Some clones in this sample may be carry-over from other donors' samples.

This clone was seen just once. The chain has TRBV10-3 and TRBJ2-7, with a possible D match to TRBD2 (5 bases). Trimming removed 3 bases from V and 9 bases from J, with 12 bases in between. The CDR3 is 12 amino acids. Germline lookup yields CDR1 ENHRY and CDR2 SYGVKD. The CDR3: CAISEGLRRQYF. CDR3 bases: TGTGCCATCAGTGAAGGACTTCGCCGGCAGTACTTC.

This chain connects TRBV28 to TRBJ1-4, with D unresolved. Trimming removed 6 bases from V and 0 bases from J, with 8 bases in between. The CDR3 totals 14 residues. The germline V gene encodes CDR1 MDHEN and CDR2 SYDVKM. The CDR3 bases are TGTGCCAGCAGCCCCGATGCAACTAATGAAAAACTGTTTTTT. As protein: CASSPDATNEKLFF.

This chain uses TRBV25-1 with TRBJ2-3, with 13 bases matching TRBD2. The CDR3 is made up of 15 amino acids. CDR1 is MGHDK and CDR2 is SYGVNS in the germline V gene. The V segment lost 8 bases and the J segment 2 bases; nucleotides outside the gene matches: 4. CDR3 DNA sequence: TGTGCCAGCGGGGGACTAGCGGGATCCACAGATACGCAGTATTTT. It is translated as CASGGLAGSTDTQYF.

This chain joins TRBV28 and TRBJ1-5; D unclear. V lost 6 bases and J 3 bases, leaving 18 bases between the germline ends. CDR1 MDHEN and CDR2 SYDVKM come from the germline V gene. There are 16 residues in the CDR3. CDR3 DNA: TGTGCCAGCAGCCCCGTCACAGCCACTTTCAATCAGCCCCAGCATTTT. Protein: CASSPVTATFNQPQHF.

V and J are TRBV5-1 and TRBJ1-4; possibly TRBD1 for D (5 bases). The germline gives CDR1 SGHRS, CDR2 YFSETQ. V was trimmed by 3 bases and J by 7 bases, leaving 13 bases between them. The CDR3 length is 14 residues. As DNA, the CDR3 is TGCGCCAGCAGCTCTGGGGCGGGTAGTGAAAAACTGTTTTTT. It specifies CASSSGAGSEKLFF.

The CDR3 DNA sequence: TGCGCCAGCAGCGCTCTCCTAACCCCCGGGGAGCTGTTTTTT. It is translated as CASSALLTPGELFF. J is TRBJ2-2 and V is TRBV5-1; D call uncertain. The V gene's germline CDR1 is SGHRS and CDR2 YFSETQ. This CDR3 contains 14 residues. The V end lost 4 bases, the J end lost 6 bases, and 13 bases lay between the germline ends.

Only one count was recorded for this clone. The rearrangement joins TRBV18 to TRBJ2-5; D may be TRBD1 (5 bases). This CDR3 comprises 13 residues. The germline V and J ends were trimmed by 1 base and 5 bases, with 8 bases remaining between them. The germline V gene has CDR1 KGHSH and CDR2 LQKENI. The CDR3 loop reads CASSPLRVETQYF. The DNA of the CDR3 is TGTGCCAGCTCACCACTCAGGGTTGAGACCCAGTACTTC.

J is TRBJ1-2 and V is TRBV5-6; 9 bases agree with TRBD1. V dropped 3 bases and J dropped 10; count of bases not matched to a gene: 16. Germline lookup yields CDR1 SGHDT and CDR2 YYEEEE. The CDR3 totals 16 residues. This chain's CDR3 is CASSSQRGQGRNYYTF. CDR3 nucleotide sequence: TGTGCCAGCAGCTCCCAACGGGGACAGGGAAGGAACTACTACACCTTC.

The rearrangement joins TRBV19 to TRBJ2-1; 8 nucleotides agree with TRBD1. The trim removed 1 base at V and 5 bases at J, leaving 7 bases unmatched. Germline CDR1 reads LNHDA; CDR2 reads SQIVND (reference sequence). This CDR3 is built from 16 residues. The CDR3 protein is CASSIGGRGPHNEQFF. The CDR3 DNA sequence: TGTGCCAGTAGTATAGGGGGCAGGGGGCCCCACAATGAGCAGTTCTTC. The complete variable domain, with remaining parts taken from reference TRBV19 and TRBJ2-1, reads DGGITQSPKYLFRKEGQNVTLSCEQNLNHDAMYWYRQDPGQGLRLIYYSQIVNDFQKGDIAEGYSVSREKKESFPLTVTSAQKNPTAFYLCASSIGGRGPHNEQFFGPGTRLTVL.

This chain uses TRBV6-5 with TRBJ1-5; TRBD1 aligns across 8 bases. The CDR3 sequence is 15 residues long. Trimming removed 3 bases from V and 7 bases from J; junction bases left unmatched: 8. From germline, CDR1 is MNHEY and CDR2 SVGAGI. CDR3 in DNA: TGTGCCAGCAGTTATGGACAGGGCTCCGGGCAGCCCCAGCATTTT. Its protein product is CASSYGQGSGQPQHF.

The V call is TRBV11-1, the J call TRBJ2-2, with 8 bases identical to TRBD2. The V gene end was trimmed by 2 bases and the J gene end by 5 bases; junction bases not matched to a gene: 7. The CDR3 contains 16 residues. Per germline, CDR1 SGHAT and CDR2 FQDESV (reference sequence). The CDR3 DNA follows: TGTGCCAGCAGCTTATATAGCGGGACGGATACCGGGGAGCTGTTTTTT. Translation: CASSLYSGTDTGELFF. Drawing the rest from reference TRBV11-1 and TRBJ2-2, the complete variable domain is EAEVAQSPRYKITEKSQAVAFWCDPISGHATLYWYRQILGQGPELLVQFQDESVVDDSQLPKDRFSAERLKGVDSTLKIQPAELGDSAMYLCASSLYSGTDTGELFFGEGSRLTVL.

This sequence joins TRBV9 and TRBJ1-4, with 8 nucleotides matching TRBD1. After removal of 4 bases from V and 8 bases from J, the junction contained 7 bases not matched to a gene. The germline V gene encodes CDR1 SGDLS and CDR2 YYNGEE. The CDR3 consists of 14 residues. The CDR3, as DNA: TGTGCCAGCAGCCAGGGGGCTCAGGAGGAAAAACTGTTTTTT. Protein sequence: CASSQGAQEEKLFF.

The chain carries TRBV12-5 and TRBJ2-3; the D is unclear. The germline V and J ends were trimmed by 7 bases and 4 bases, with 9 bases remaining between them. This CDR3 region has 12 residues. Germline V gene data show CDR1 as LGHNT and CDR2 as FRNRAP. Here the CDR3 reads CASAQEADTQYF. DNA for the CDR3: TGTGCTAGTGCCCAAGAAGCAGATACGCAGTATTTT.

V gene TRBV5-1 combines with J gene TRBJ1-1; possible D gene TRBD1, 6 bases. The CDR3 spans 14 residues. Germline V gene sequence: CDR1 SGHRS, CDR2 YFSETQ. Trimming pared 1 base from V and 5 bases from J, leaving 12 bases between. CDR3 nucleotide sequence: TGCGCCAGCAGCTTGTCAGGGGCTGGGACTGAAGCTTTCTTT. Protein: CASSLSGAGTEAFF.

J is TRBJ1-5 and V is TRBV2; D is unresolved. Deletions cut 7 bases from V and 1 base from J, with 11 bases between. The CDR3 spans 14 residues. CDR1 is SNHLY, CDR2 FYNNEI, per germline. As DNA, the CDR3 is TGTGCCAGCAAAAAGGGCCTAAGCAATCAGCCCCAGCATTTT. This codes for CASKKGLSNQPQHF.

The chain carries TRBV9 and TRBJ2-5; TRBD2 agrees at 8 bases. The CDR3 has 18 amino acids. CDR1 is SGDLS, CDR2 YYNGEE, per germline. With V trimmed by 1 base and J by 0 bases, 11 bases remained unmatched. The CDR3 protein is CASSVHRGLAQYQETQYF. As DNA, the CDR3 is TGTGCCAGCAGCGTACACCGCGGACTAGCCCAGTACCAAGAGACCCAGTACTTC.

This rearrangement joins TRBV30 to TRBJ1-5; tentatively, D is TRBD1 (6 bases). Trimming took 1 base from V and 4 from J, leaving 11 bases between them. The germline gives CDR1 GTSNPN, CDR2 SVGIG (reference sequence). The CDR3 sequence is 14 residues long. The CDR3 spells CAWSAGQWNQPQHF. Here the CDR3 DNA reads TGTGCCTGGAGTGCCGGACAGTGGAATCAGCCCCAGCATTTT.

The V call is TRBV11-3, the J call TRBJ2-7; the D gene is possibly TRBD2 (5 bases). In germline, CDR1 is SGHNT, CDR2 YENEEA. V shed 0 bases and J shed 6 bases, with 9 bases lying between them. The CDR3 extends over 13 amino acids. DNA for the CDR3: TGTGCCAGCAGCTTAGATAGAGCGGCCGAGCAGTACTTC. It yields the protein CASSLDRAAEQYF.

The CDR3 sequence: CASSIDRGTYNEQFF. CDR3 in DNA: TGTGCCAGCAGCATAGACAGGGGAACCTACAATGAGCAGTTCTTC. This rearrangement joins TRBV5-4 to TRBJ2-1, with 8 bases identical to TRBD1. V was pared by 4 bases and J by 2 bases, with 5 bases of the junction left unmatched. The length of the CDR3 is 15 residues. Germline lookup yields CDR1 SGHNT and CDR2 YYREEE (reference sequence). The full variable domain, rest sourced from reference TRBV5-4 and TRBJ2-1, is ETGVTQSPTHLIKTRGQQVTLRCSSQSGHNTVSWYQQALGQGPQFIFQYYREEENGRGNFPPRFSGLQFPNYSSELNVNALELDDSALYLCASSIDRGTYNEQFFGPGTRLTVL.

In DNA, the CDR3 is TGCGCCAGCAGCTTACTAGCGGGAGGGCGTGCTGAGCAGTTCTTC. Translated, it gives CASSLLAGGRAEQFF. V usage is TRBV5-1 and J usage is TRBJ2-1; 13 bases line up with TRBD2. Germline loops: CDR1 SGHRS, CDR2 YFSETQ. The junction had 5 bases not matched to a gene; V was cut back by 2 bases and J by 9 bases. CDR3 length: 15 residues.

V and J are TRBV25-1 and TRBJ2-1; D not certain. With 8 bases removed from V and 0 bases from J, the gap between germline ends came to 11 bases. This CDR3 spans 14 amino acids. The germline V gene encodes CDR1 MGHDK and CDR2 SYGVNS. The CDR3 coding sequence is TGTGCCAGCCGTCTCCTCAGCTCCTACAATGAGCAGTTCTTC. It specifies CASRLLSSYNEQFF.

Here the CDR3 DNA reads TGTGCCAGCAGTTTGCGCTTTGATATGGGCTACGAGCAGTACTTC. Protein sequence: CASSLRFDMGYEQYF. The rearrangement joins TRBV28 to TRBJ2-7; D ambiguous. Trimming removed 3 bases from V and 3 bases from J, with 15 bases in between. The CDR3 has 15 amino acids. Germline V lookup: CDR1 MDHEN, CDR2 SYDVKM.

This rearrangement joins TRBV5-4 to TRBJ2-5, with TRBD2 matching over 8 bases. Germline V gives CDR1 SGHNT, CDR2 YYREEE (reference sequence). The CDR3 is 17 residues long. The J segment lost 4 bases and the V segment lost 6 bases, leaving 17 bases of the junction unmatched. In nucleotides, the CDR3 is TGTGCCAGCATCAACCGAGAGGGCTACAGCGGGGGAGAGACCCAGTACTTC. Translating it yields CASINREGYSGGETQYF.

J is TRBJ1-4 and V is TRBV6-1; no definite D call. This CDR3 is 15 amino acids long. Trimming stripped 1 base from V and 8 bases from J, with 14 bases between. From germline, CDR1 is MNHNS and CDR2 SASEGT. As DNA, the CDR3 is TGTGCCAGCAGTGAAGGCCCCCGGGCCAACGAAAAACTGTTTTTT. Protein: CASSEGPRANEKLFF.